These 13 T cell receptor beta chains originate from one sample sequenced in a study of OX40 agonist ivuxolimab in advanced cancers. Method: immunoSEQ multiplex PCR; TCRdb's copy keeps in-frame clones and lacks some. Altogether 87,000 or so clones are present, around 87% being singletons, with the ten largest covering roughly 1.6%. Sequencing used CD4+ or CD8+ T cells sorted from blood, obtained in a trial of the OX40 agonist ivuxolimab. The receptors derive from an adult with an advanced solid tumor such as melanoma, head and neck, liver or kidney cancer.

The V gene is TRBV4-2, the J gene TRBJ2-5; maybe TRBD2 (7 bases). CDR3 size: 18 residues. The V gene's germline CDR1 is LGHNA and CDR2 YNFKEQ. Trimming pared 1 base from V and 2 bases from J, leaving 20 bases between. The CDR3 region is CASSQVSGGGGAQETQYF. In DNA, the CDR3 is TGTGCCAGCAGCCAAGTCTCGGGTGGAGGGGGGGCACAAGAGACCCAGTACTTC.

The V gene is TRBV5-1, the J gene TRBJ2-5; 9 nucleotides agree with TRBD2. Germline CDR1 reads SGHRS; CDR2 reads YFSETQ. This CDR3 is built from 14 residues. V lost 1 base and J lost 5; bases outside the gene matches: 3. The CDR3 protein is CASSLSGGMETQYF. The CDR3 bases are TGCGCCAGCAGCTTGAGCGGGGGGATGGAGACCCAGTACTTC.

The gene calls are TRBV6-1 and TRBJ2-7, with D perhaps given as TRBD1 or TRBD2 (5 bases each). Trimming pared 6 bases from V and 6 bases from J, leaving 9 bases between. Germline V gives CDR1 MNHNS, CDR2 SASEGT. The CDR3 spans 11 residues. DNA for the CDR3: TGTGCCAGCAGGGGGGATGGCGAGCAGTACTTC. It specifies CASRGDGEQYF.

J is TRBJ2-3 and V is TRBV29-1; possibly TRBD1 for D (6 bases). V lost 7 bases and J 0 bases, leaving 14 bases between the germline ends. Germline assignment: CDR1 SQVTM and CDR2 ANQGSEA. The CDR3 covers 14 residues. CDR3 sequence: CSARTVLSTDTQYF. As DNA, the CDR3 is TGCAGCGCCCGGACAGTCCTTAGCACAGATACGCAGTATTTT.

Only one count was recorded for this clone. The gene calls are TRBV11-2 and TRBJ2-7; 10 bases align to TRBD2. This CDR3 comprises 16 residues. Germline trimming cut 5 bases from V and 6 bases from J; bases unmatched to any gene: 13. Germline V CDR1 and CDR2: SGHAT, FQNNGV. CDR3 bases: TGTGCCAGCAGCCCCCTCTTAGAGCGGGGGGGCGGCGAGCAGTACTTC. Translated: CASSPLLERGGGEQYF.

This chain connects TRBV19 to TRBJ2-5; TRBD2 might be the D (5 bases). CDR1 and CDR2 from the germline V gene are LNHDA and SQIVND (reference sequence). V gave up 1 base and J gave up 3 bases, with 9 bases separating them. The CDR3 runs 14 residues. CDR3 nucleotides: TGTGCCAGTAGTATAGTGAGCGGAGAAGAGACCCAGTACTTC. This encodes CASSIVSGEETQYF.

This chain connects TRBV6-5 to TRBJ1-3, with TRBD1 matching over 7 bases. This CDR3 is built from 15 residues. V was clipped by 2 bases and J by 2 bases; unmatched bases: 3. CDR1 is MNHEY, CDR2 SVGAGI, per germline. CDR3 DNA sequence: TGTGCCAGCAGTTACAGGGGGCGGGCTGGAAACACCATATATTTT. As protein: CASSYRGRAGNTIYF.

This CDR3 reads CAWSVGGDTDTQYF. The CDR3, as DNA: TGTGCCTGGAGTGTAGGCGGGGACACAGATACGCAGTATTTT. The chain recombines TRBV30 with TRBJ2-3; TRBD2 might be the D (6 bases). This CDR3 is 14 amino acids long. The V and J ends lost 0 bases and 2 bases respectively, with 9 bases between them. Germline V gene lookup returns CDR1 GTSNPN and CDR2 SVGIG (reference sequence).

This clone was counted only a few times. The chain combines TRBV4-1 with TRBJ1-3; D is unresolved. V lost 0 bases to trimming and J lost 4 bases, with 13 bases between them. Germline V gene lookup returns CDR1 MGHRA and CDR2 YSYEKL. The CDR3 extends over 16 amino acids. DNA for the CDR3: TGCGCCAGCAGCCAAGATCACGGTGGTTTGGGAAACACCATATATTTT. This encodes CASSQDHGGLGNTIYF.

The J gene is TRBJ2-5, the V gene TRBV19, with 12 bases identical to TRBD2. The CDR3 is 14 amino acids. Losses at the gene ends were 5 bases for V and 5 bases for J; bases not matched to a gene: 3. Germline V CDR1 and CDR2: LNHDA, SQIVND (reference sequence). The CDR3 reads CASSSLAGGETQYF. CDR3 in DNA: TGTGCCAGTAGTTCTCTAGCGGGAGGGGAGACCCAGTACTTC.

The genes are TRBV6-5 and TRBJ2-5; D not resolved. The germline V gene encodes CDR1 MNHEY and CDR2 SVGAGI. Trimming shortened V by 3 bases and J by 5 bases, and 13 bases separated the two germline ends. CDR3 length equals 14 residues. The CDR3 loop is CASSYERAVETQYF. The CDR3 DNA reads TGTGCCAGCAGTTATGAAAGGGCTGTCGAGACCCAGTACTTC.

V usage is TRBV5-6 and J usage is TRBJ2-6, with D possibly TRBD1 on 7 matching bases. V was clipped by 2 bases and J by 2 bases, with 8 bases between them. Germline loops: CDR1 SGHDT, CDR2 YYEEEE. The CDR3 is 15 amino acids. The CDR3 region is CASSFRGAGANVLTF. CDR3 DNA: TGTGCCAGCAGCTTCAGGGGGGCTGGGGCCAACGTCCTGACTTTC.

The V gene is TRBV11-3, the J gene TRBJ2-5; the D call may be TRBD1 or TRBD2 (5 bases each). This CDR3 spans 14 amino acids. Germline V lookup: CDR1 SGHNT, CDR2 YENEEA. The V end lost 4 bases, the J end lost 1 base, and 10 bases lay between the germline ends. Written as DNA, the CDR3 is TGTGCCAGCAGCTCGGGGACGTCCCAAGAGACCCAGTACTTC. Translation: CASSSGTSQETQYF.